Each of the 27 T cell receptor beta chains below was sequenced from the same sample in a study of identical twins. TCRdb re-called the 5' RACE reads with MiXCR, one entry per CDR3 protein. The profile shows about 530,000 distinct CDR3 sequences, around 20% of them singletons. In addition, the sample was reused for a study of yellow fever vaccine responses in identical twins.

The sequenced material came from CD4+ T cells sorted from blood. The receptor set was obtained from a young woman in good health.

V and J are TRBV20-1 and TRBJ2-3; 7 nucleotides line up with TRBD1. Trimming removed 6 bases from V and 6 bases from J; junction bases left unmatched: 15. The CDR3 consists of 15 residues. Germline V CDR1 and CDR2: DFQATT, SNEGSKA (reference sequence). CDR3 nucleotides: TGCAGTGCAGAAAAGAAGGGGGCGCCGGAGGATACGCAGTATTTT. Its protein is CSAEKKGAPEDTQYF.

This clonotype was seen more than once but under ten times. The CDR3 sequence is CASSQDSVGPQPYNEQFF. The CDR3 DNA follows: TGCGCCAGCAGCCAAGATTCTGTCGGGCCCCAACCCTACAATGAGCAGTTCTTC. The chain carries TRBV4-1 and TRBJ2-1, with D hard to call. The V end lost 0 bases, the J end lost 2 bases, and 17 bases lay between the germline ends. Germline V gene lookup returns CDR1 MGHRA and CDR2 YSYEKL. This CDR3 region has 18 residues.

CDR3 in DNA: TGCAGTGCTATCACTTTAACCCTGGTAGAGACCCAGTACTTC. It specifies CSAITLTLVETQYF. V and J are TRBV20-1 and TRBJ2-5, with D hard to call. V was cut by 4 bases and J by 4 bases, with 16 bases left in between. The CDR3 is 14 amino acids. Germline V gene data show CDR1 as DFQATT and CDR2 as SNEGSKA (reference sequence).

The CDR3 spells CASSGFSSGLSYNEQFF. CDR3 in DNA: TGTGCCAGCAGTGGGTTCTCTAGCGGACTCTCCTACAATGAGCAGTTCTTC. The genes are TRBV25-1 and TRBJ2-1, with 7 bases matching TRBD2. V gave up 4 bases and J gave up 0 bases; unmatched junction bases: 9. The length of the CDR3 is 17 residues. Germline V lookup: CDR1 MGHDK, CDR2 SYGVNS.

The gene calls are TRBV12-3 or TRBV12-4 and TRBJ1-5; D uncertain. This CDR3 spans 12 amino acids. With 4 bases removed from V and 6 bases from J, the gap between germline ends came to 7 bases. This CDR3 is CASSSVGQPQHF. CDR3 in DNA: TGTGCCAGCAGTTCTGTGGGTCAGCCCCAGCATTTT.

This clonotype was seen a few times. The chain employs TRBV20-1 and TRBJ2-5, with TRBD1 matching over 11 bases. CDR3 length: 15 residues. The germline V gene has CDR1 DFQATT and CDR2 SNEGSKA (reference sequence). The J segment lost 4 bases and the V segment lost 1 base, leaving 5 bases of the junction unmatched. CDR3: CSARVGQGARETQYF. DNA for the CDR3: TGCAGTGCTAGAGTCGGACAGGGGGCGCGAGAGACCCAGTACTTC.

This clonotype has only a few counts. This sequence joins TRBV20-1 and TRBJ2-3; perhaps D is TRBD1 or TRBD2 (5 bases each). This CDR3 contains 11 residues. V shed 6 bases and J shed 8 bases, with 12 bases lying between them. CDR1 DFQATT and CDR2 SNEGSKA come from the germline V gene (reference sequence). CDR3 sequence: CSALGRITQYF. CDR3 nucleotides: TGCAGTGCGTTGGGACGGATTACGCAGTATTTT.

The CDR3 region is CSASLAGNPYEQYF. Here the CDR3 DNA reads TGCAGTGCTAGCCTAGCGGGGAACCCCTACGAGCAGTACTTC. This chain joins TRBV20-1 and TRBJ2-7; 9 positions match TRBD2. The trim removed 3 bases at V and 2 bases at J, leaving 5 bases unmatched. This CDR3 has 14 residues. Germline CDR1 DFQATT, CDR2 SNEGSKA (reference sequence).

The rearrangement uses TRBV7-2 and TRBJ2-1; unclear D gene. CDR1 and CDR2 from the germline V gene are SGHTA and FQGNSA. V shed 5 bases and J shed 3 bases, with 11 bases lying between them. CDR3 length: 14 amino acids. The CDR3 DNA reads as TGTGCCAGCAGCCCTCGACTGAACTACAATGAGCAGTTCTTC. This codes for CASSPRLNYNEQFF.

V and J are TRBV5-1 and TRBJ2-5; D tentatively fits TRBD1 or TRBD2 (5 bases each). This CDR3 is 13 amino acids long. Trimming shortened V by 8 bases and J by 1 base, and 12 bases separated the two germline ends. Germline CDR1 reads SGHRS; CDR2 reads YFSETQ. This CDR3 reads CASRLGTQETQYF. CDR3 in DNA: TGCGCCAGTCGACTGGGGACCCAAGAGACCCAGTACTTC. Complete variable domain (other parts from reference TRBV5-1 and TRBJ2-5): KAGVTQTPRYLIKTRGQQVTLSCSPISGHRSVSWYQQTPGQGLQFLFEYFSETQRNKGNFPGRFSGRQFSNSRSEMNVSTLELGDSALYLCASRLGTQETQYFGPGTRLLVL.

The chain couples TRBV7-9 to TRBJ1-2, with D uncertain. Deletions cut 5 bases from V and 11 bases from J, with 24 bases between. The CDR3 contains 15 residues. Germline V gene sequence: CDR1 SEHNR, CDR2 FQNEAQ (reference sequence). The CDR3, as DNA: TGTGCCAGCAGCGCCCGGGTAGGGAACGATATGCGGTACACCTTC. Encoded protein: CASSARVGNDMRYTF.

This clonotype occurred a few times. The V and J genes are TRBV5-1 and TRBJ2-1; 7 bases agree with TRBD2. Germline loops: CDR1 SGHRS, CDR2 YFSETQ. V lost 2 bases, J lost 2 bases, and 7 bases stayed unmatched. This CDR3 has 16 residues. CDR3 sequence (DNA): TGCGCCAGCAGCTTTACTAGCGCCGATCCCTACAATGAGCAGTTCTTC. It is translated as CASSFTSADPYNEQFF.

Notes on this clonotype: One end of the junction varies from germline; a read error may be responsible. This chain uses TRBV20-1 with TRBJ2-2; TRBD1 matches 10 bases. The CDR3 sequence is 16 residues long. Per the germline V gene, CDR1 is DFQATT and CDR2 is SNEGSKA (reference sequence). CDR3 nucleotide sequence: TGCTGTGCTAGTACCGGGACAGGGGTATACACCGGGGAGCTGTTTTTT. It is translated as CCASTGTGVYTGELFF.

This chain links TRBV19 with TRBJ2-7; 11 bases agree with TRBD2. Trimming at V came to 8 bases and at J to 4 bases, leaving 10 bases not matched to a gene. Per the germline V gene, CDR1 is LNHDA and CDR2 is SQIVND (reference sequence). CDR3 length equals 15 residues. CDR3: CASHSGTSGSYEQYF. The CDR3 DNA reads TGTGCCAGTCATTCCGGGACTAGCGGATCTTACGAGCAGTACTTC.

This clonotype appeared a few times. V and J are TRBV10-3 and TRBJ2-1; D possibly corresponds to TRBD1 (6 bases). The germline V gene encodes CDR1 ENHRY and CDR2 SYGVKD. The V end was cut by 7 bases, the J end by 11 bases, with 27 bases between. This CDR3 is 16 amino acids long. The CDR3 loop is CAITGGAPNTGLQQFF. CDR3 DNA sequence: TGTGCCATCACGGGTGGAGCCCCGAACACAGGGTTGCAGCAGTTCTTC.

The table lists this clonotype with a few counts. The V call is TRBV4-1, the J call TRBJ2-3; 9 bases are shared with TRBD1. CDR3 length: 15 amino acids. Germline V gene data show CDR1 as MGHRA and CDR2 as YSYEKL. V dropped 1 base and J dropped 4; count of bases not matched to a gene: 3. CDR3 DNA: TGCGCCAGCAGCCAAGTTCGACAGGGGGCAGATACGCAGTATTTT. It is translated as CASSQVRQGADTQYF.

The sample holds a few counts of this clonotype. The chain recombines TRBV20-1 with TRBJ2-1; no definite D call. The germline V gene has CDR1 DFQATT and CDR2 SNEGSKA (reference sequence). The CDR3 has 13 amino acids. With 3 bases removed from V and 9 bases from J, the gap between germline ends came to 15 bases. Written as DNA, the CDR3 is TGCAGTGCTAGGTGGATCATTGATCTTGAGCAGTTCTTC. It specifies CSARWIIDLEQFF.

This clonotype has just a few counts. The chain carries TRBV5-1 and TRBJ2-7, with 9 nucleotides matching TRBD1. Trimming cost V 3 bases and J 2 bases; bases outside gene matches: 6. The germline CDR1 and CDR2 sequences are SGHRS and YFSETQ. The CDR3 is 15 residues long. CDR3 in amino acids: CASSWGQGLAYEQYV. The CDR3 bases are TGCGCCAGCAGCTGGGGACAGGGTCTGGCCTACGAGCAGTACGTC.

V usage is TRBV6-5 and J usage is TRBJ2-1; D uncertain. The CDR3 spans 14 residues. V lost 0 bases and J 4 bases, leaving 7 bases between the germline ends. CDR1 is MNHEY and CDR2 is SVGAGI in the germline V gene. In nucleotides, the CDR3 is TGTGCCAGCAGTTACTCTTCCGTTTACAATGAGCAGTTCTTC. Protein product: CASSYSSVYNEQFF.

The V and J genes are TRBV12-3 or TRBV12-4 and TRBJ2-4; TRBD2 aligns across 9 bases. With 6 bases clipped from V and 0 bases from J, the junction kept 3 bases outside the gene matches. The CDR3 runs to 15 residues. This CDR3 reads CASRVAGEAKNIQYF. The CDR3 DNA reads TGTGCCAGCAGGGTAGCGGGGGAAGCCAAAAACATTCAGTACTTC.

This clonotype was counted a few times. V is TRBV5-1 and J is TRBJ2-1, with TRBD2 identical over 9 bases. The V segment lost 3 bases and the J segment 8 bases; nucleotides outside the gene matches: 9. The length of the CDR3 is 15 residues. Germline V lookup: CDR1 SGHRS, CDR2 YFSETQ. In DNA, the CDR3 is TGCGCCAGCAGCTCGATAGCGGGAGTGGTCTATGAGCAGTTCTTC. Protein: CASSSIAGVVYEQFF.

The chain is built from TRBV5-5 and TRBJ2-3; D may match TRBD1 or TRBD2 (5 bases each). The CDR3 is made up of 15 amino acids. Per germline, CDR1 SGHKS and CDR2 YYEKEE (reference sequence). V lost 6 bases and J 2 bases, leaving 16 bases between the germline ends. CDR3 sequence: CASNLIGGTTDTQYF. In DNA, the CDR3 is TGTGCCAGCAACCTAATTGGGGGAACCACAGATACGCAGTATTTT.

This clonotype was seen ten or more times. DNA for the CDR3: TGCGCCAGCAGCTTTCGGCCGACAGGGGACGACGAGCAGTACTTC. Amino acid sequence: CASSFRPTGDDEQYF. The rearrangement joins TRBV5-1 to TRBJ2-7; 8 nucleotides agree with TRBD1. Germline assignment: CDR1 SGHRS and CDR2 YFSETQ. The J segment lost 5 bases and the V segment lost 2 bases, leaving 9 bases of the junction unmatched. The CDR3 sequence is 15 residues long.

The V call is TRBV29-1, the J call TRBJ1-2; TRBD1 matches 8 bases. This CDR3 is 14 amino acids long. Trimming removed 2 bases from V and 2 bases from J; junction bases left unmatched: 4. Germline-derived CDR1 and CDR2 are SQVTM and ANQGSEA. CDR3: CSVESGQGNYGYTF. In DNA form, the CDR3 reads TGCAGCGTTGAATCAGGACAGGGCAACTATGGCTACACCTTC.

This clonotype was seen only a few times. The chain combines TRBV20-1 with TRBJ2-3, with 9 bases that match TRBD1. The CDR3 is 15 residues long. CDR1 is DFQATT and CDR2 is SNEGSKA in the germline V gene (reference sequence). The V gene end was trimmed by 4 bases and the J gene end by 4 bases; junction bases not matched to a gene: 9. CDR3 residues: CSAIKDRGQADTQYF. The CDR3 nucleotides are TGCAGTGCTATAAAGGACAGGGGTCAGGCAGATACGCAGTATTTT.

This clonotype was detected only a few times. The chain joins TRBV10-1 to TRBJ2-1; D not resolved. V lost 4 bases and J 5 bases, leaving 9 bases between the germline ends. The germline gives CDR1 WNHNN, CDR2 SYGVQD (reference sequence). This CDR3 has 13 residues. The CDR3: CASSGGVDNEQFF. The DNA for the CDR3 is TGCGCCAGCAGTGGGGGTGTCGACAATGAGCAGTTCTTC.

The rearrangement joins TRBV2 to TRBJ2-1, with 14 positions matching TRBD2. The CDR3 contains 15 residues. Germline assignment: CDR1 SNHLY and CDR2 FYNNEI. V trimming: 6 bases; J trimming: 6 bases; junction bases outside the gene matches: 4. CDR3 nucleotides: TGTGCCAGCAGCGGGACTAGCGGGAGTGCCAATGAGCAGTTCTTC. Residues: CASSGTSGSANEQFF.